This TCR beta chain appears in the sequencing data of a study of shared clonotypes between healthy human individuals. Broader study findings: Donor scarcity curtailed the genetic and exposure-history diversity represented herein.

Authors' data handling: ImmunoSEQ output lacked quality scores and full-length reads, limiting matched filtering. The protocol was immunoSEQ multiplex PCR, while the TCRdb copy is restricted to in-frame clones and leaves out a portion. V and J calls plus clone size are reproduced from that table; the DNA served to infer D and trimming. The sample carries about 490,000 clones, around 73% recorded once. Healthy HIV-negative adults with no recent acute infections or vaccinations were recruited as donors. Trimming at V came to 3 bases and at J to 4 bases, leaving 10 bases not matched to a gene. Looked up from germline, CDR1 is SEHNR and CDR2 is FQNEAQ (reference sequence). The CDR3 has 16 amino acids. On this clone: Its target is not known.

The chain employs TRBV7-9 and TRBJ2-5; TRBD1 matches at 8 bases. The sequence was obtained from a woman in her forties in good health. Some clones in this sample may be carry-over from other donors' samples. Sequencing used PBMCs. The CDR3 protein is CASSFPDRAPGETQYF. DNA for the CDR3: TGTGCCAGCAGCTTCCCGGACAGGGCCCCGGGAGAGACCCAGTACTTC.